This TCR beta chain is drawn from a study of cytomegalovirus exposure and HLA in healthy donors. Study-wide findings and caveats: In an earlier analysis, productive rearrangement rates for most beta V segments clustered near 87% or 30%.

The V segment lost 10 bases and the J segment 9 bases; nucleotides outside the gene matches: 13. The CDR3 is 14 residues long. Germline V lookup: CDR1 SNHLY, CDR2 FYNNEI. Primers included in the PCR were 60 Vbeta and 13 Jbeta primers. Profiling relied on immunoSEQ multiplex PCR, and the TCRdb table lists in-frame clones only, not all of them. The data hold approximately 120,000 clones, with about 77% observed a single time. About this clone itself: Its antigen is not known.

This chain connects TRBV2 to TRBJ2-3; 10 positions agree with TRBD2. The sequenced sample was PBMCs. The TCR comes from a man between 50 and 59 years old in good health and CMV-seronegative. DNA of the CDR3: TGTGCCACAAAGCGGGAGGGCCTGAGCGACACGCAGTATTTT. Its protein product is CATKREGLSDTQYF.